The 3 T cell receptor beta chains below all came from one sample that was sequenced in a study of blood T cells in healthy people across ages. Next came a second PCR, run for roughly 6 to 11 cycles, which used a sample-barcoded 5' primer along with a J-beta primer mix. Using its own MiXCR run on the 5' RACE reads, TCRdb lists one record per CDR3 protein. The sample lists 910,000 or so distinct CDR3 sequences; about 53% were seen once. The sequencing sample was made of blood. The receptor source for this set is a woman in her sixties or seventies in good health.

V and J are TRBV6-5 and TRBJ1-1, with D possibly TRBD1 on 5 matching bases. Germline CDR1 MNHEY, CDR2 SVGAGI. CDR3 length equals 13 residues. Trimming left V 2 bases short and J 1 base short, with 5 bases between. CDR3 residues: CASSYTGNTEAFF. CDR3 nucleotides: TGTGCCAGCAGTTACACAGGGAACACTGAAGCTTTCTTT.

V and J are TRBV29-1 and TRBJ1-6; D is uncertain. Germline V gene data show CDR1 as SQVTM and CDR2 as ANQGSEA. There are 13 residues in the CDR3. The V gene lost 5 bases and the J gene lost 0 bases, with 5 bases spanning the gap. The CDR3 is CSVSSSYNSPLHF. The DNA for the CDR3 is TGCAGCGTTTCGAGCTCCTATAATTCACCCCTCCACTTT. Full variable domain (missing parts from reference TRBV29-1 and TRBJ1-6): SAVISQKPSRDICQRGTSLTIQCQVDSQVTMMFWYRQQPGQSLTLIATANQGSEATYESGFVIDKFPISRPNLTFSTLTVSNMSPEDSSIYLCSVSSSYNSPLHFGNGTRLTVT.

V is TRBV20-1 and J is TRBJ2-1; tentative D call: TRBD2 (5 bases). The V and J ends lost 3 bases and 6 bases respectively, with 21 bases between them. The length of the CDR3 is 16 residues. Germline V gene sequence: CDR1 DFQATT, CDR2 SNEGSKA (reference sequence). This CDR3 reads CSASPFLVGAGNEQFF. The CDR3 bases are TGCAGTGCTAGCCCCTTCCTAGTTGGCGCGGGCAATGAGCAGTTCTTC.